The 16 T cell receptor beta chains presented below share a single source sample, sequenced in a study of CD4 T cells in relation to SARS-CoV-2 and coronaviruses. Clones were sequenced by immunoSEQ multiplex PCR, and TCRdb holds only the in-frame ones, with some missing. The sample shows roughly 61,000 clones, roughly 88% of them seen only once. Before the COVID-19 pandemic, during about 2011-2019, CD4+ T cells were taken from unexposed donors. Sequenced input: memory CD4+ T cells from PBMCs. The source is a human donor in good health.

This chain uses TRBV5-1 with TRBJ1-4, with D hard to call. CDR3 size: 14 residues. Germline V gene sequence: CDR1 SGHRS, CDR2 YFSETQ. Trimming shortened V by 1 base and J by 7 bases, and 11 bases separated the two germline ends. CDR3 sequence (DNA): TGCGCCAGCAGCTTGATCAGTGGGCCTGAAAAACTGTTTTTT. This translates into CASSLISGPEKLFF. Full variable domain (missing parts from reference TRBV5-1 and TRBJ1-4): KAGVTQTPRYLIKTRGQQVTLSCSPISGHRSVSWYQQTPGQGLQFLFEYFSETQRNKGNFPGRFSGRQFSNSRSEMNVSTLELGDSALYLCASSLISGPEKLFFGSGTQLSVL.

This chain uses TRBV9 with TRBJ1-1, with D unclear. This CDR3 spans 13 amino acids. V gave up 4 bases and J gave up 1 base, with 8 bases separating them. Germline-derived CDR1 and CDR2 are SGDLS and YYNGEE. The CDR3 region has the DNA TGTGCCAGCAGCCTCCGACAGAACACTGAAGCTTTCTTT. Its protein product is CASSLRQNTEAFF.

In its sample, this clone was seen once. The CDR3 loop reads CASKTENSNQPQHF. The CDR3 DNA reads as TGTGCCAGCAAAACAGAAAATAGCAATCAGCCCCAGCATTTT. The chain carries TRBV6-5 and TRBJ1-5; no definite D call. This CDR3 comprises 14 residues. Trimming removed 7 bases from V and 0 bases from J, with 10 bases in between. From germline, CDR1 is MNHEY and CDR2 SVGAGI.

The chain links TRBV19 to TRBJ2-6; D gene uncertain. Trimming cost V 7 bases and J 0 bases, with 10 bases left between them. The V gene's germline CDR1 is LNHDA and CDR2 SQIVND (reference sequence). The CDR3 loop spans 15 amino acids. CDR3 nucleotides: TGTGCCAGTACACAGCGCGGCTCTGGGGCCAACGTCCTGACTTTC. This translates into CASTQRGSGANVLTF.

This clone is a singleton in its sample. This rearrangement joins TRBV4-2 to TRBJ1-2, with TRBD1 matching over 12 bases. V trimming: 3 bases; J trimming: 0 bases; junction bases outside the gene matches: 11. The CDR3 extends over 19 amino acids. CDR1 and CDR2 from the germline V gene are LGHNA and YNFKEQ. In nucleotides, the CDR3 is TGTGCCAGCAGCCACGCGAGAGTCGGGACAGGGGGCTCTAACTATGGCTACACCTTC. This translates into CASSHARVGTGGSNYGYTF.

The chain's CDR3 is CASSRDPLETQYF. DNA of the CDR3: TGTGCCAGCAGCCGGGACCCCCTGGAGACCCAGTACTTC. This chain connects TRBV6-5 to TRBJ2-5; D tentatively reads TRBD1 or TRBD2 (5 bases each). The CDR3 covers 13 residues. The ends were cut back, 6 bases at V and 5 bases at J, with 13 bases in the middle. Germline-derived CDR1 and CDR2 are MNHEY and SVGAGI.

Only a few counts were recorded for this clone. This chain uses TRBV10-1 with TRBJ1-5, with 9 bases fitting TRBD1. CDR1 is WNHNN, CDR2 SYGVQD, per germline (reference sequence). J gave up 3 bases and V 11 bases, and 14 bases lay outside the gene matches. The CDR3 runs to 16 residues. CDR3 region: CAVNDRGAAPNQPQHF. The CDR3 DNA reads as TGCGCCGTTAACGACAGGGGGGCAGCCCCCAATCAGCCCCAGCATTTT.

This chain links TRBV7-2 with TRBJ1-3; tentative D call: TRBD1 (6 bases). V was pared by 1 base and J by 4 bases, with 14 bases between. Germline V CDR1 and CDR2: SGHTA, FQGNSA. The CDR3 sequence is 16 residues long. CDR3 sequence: CASSLEPTGQGNTIYF. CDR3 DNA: TGTGCCAGCAGCTTAGAGCCCACAGGGCAAGGAAACACCATATATTTT.

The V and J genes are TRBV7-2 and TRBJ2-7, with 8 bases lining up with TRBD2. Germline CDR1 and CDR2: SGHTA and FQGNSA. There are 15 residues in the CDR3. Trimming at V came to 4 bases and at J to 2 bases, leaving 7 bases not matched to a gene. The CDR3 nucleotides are TGTGCCAGCAGCTCGGATGGACTAGCTGCCTACGAGCAGTACTTC. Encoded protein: CASSSDGLAAYEQYF.

The CDR3 loop reads CASSLGHQNTGELFF. CDR3 nucleotides: TGCGCCAGCAGCTTGGGGCACCAGAACACCGGGGAGCTGTTTTTT. The chain recombines TRBV5-1 with TRBJ2-2; D unclear. This CDR3 region has 15 residues. Trimming cost V 0 bases and J 1 base, with 7 bases left between them. CDR1 is SGHRS, CDR2 YFSETQ, per germline.

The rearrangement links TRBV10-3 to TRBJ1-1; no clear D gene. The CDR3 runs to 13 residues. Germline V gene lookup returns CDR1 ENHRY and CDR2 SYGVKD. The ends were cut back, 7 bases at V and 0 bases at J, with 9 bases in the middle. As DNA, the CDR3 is TGTGCCATCACTTCCAGGCTGAACACTGAAGCTTTCTTT. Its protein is CAITSRLNTEAFF.

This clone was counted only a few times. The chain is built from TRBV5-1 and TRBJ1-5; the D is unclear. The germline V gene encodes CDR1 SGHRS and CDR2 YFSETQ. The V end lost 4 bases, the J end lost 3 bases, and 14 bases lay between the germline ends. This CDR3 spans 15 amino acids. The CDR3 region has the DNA TGCGCCAGCAGCCCCGCCTCGGGGATCAATCAGCCCCAGCATTTT. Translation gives CASSPASGINQPQHF.

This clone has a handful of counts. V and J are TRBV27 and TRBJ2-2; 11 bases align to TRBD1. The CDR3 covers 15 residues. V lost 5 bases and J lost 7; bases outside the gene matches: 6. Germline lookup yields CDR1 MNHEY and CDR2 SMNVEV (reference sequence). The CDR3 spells CASSTGQGGIGELFF. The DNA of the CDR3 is TGTGCCAGCAGTACGGGACAGGGGGGTATCGGGGAGCTGTTTTTT.

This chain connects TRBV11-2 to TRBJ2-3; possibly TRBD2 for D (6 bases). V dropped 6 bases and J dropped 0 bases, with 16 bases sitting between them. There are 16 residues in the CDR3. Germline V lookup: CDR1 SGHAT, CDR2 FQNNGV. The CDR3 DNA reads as TGTGCCAGCAGATCTGGACTAAGCGCTAGCACAGATACGCAGTATTTT. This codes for CASRSGLSASTDTQYF. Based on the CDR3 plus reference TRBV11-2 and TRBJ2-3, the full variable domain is EAGVAQSPRYKIIEKRQSVAFWCNPISGHATLYWYQQILGQGPKLLIQFQNNGVVDDSQLPKDRFSAERLKGVDSTLKIQPAKLEDSAVYLCASRSGLSASTDTQYFGPGTRLTVL.

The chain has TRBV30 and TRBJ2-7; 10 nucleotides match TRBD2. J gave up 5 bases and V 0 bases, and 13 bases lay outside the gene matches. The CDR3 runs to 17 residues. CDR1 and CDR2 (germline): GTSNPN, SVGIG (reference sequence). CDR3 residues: CAWSVFRLAGVNHEQYF. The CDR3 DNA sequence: TGTGCCTGGAGTGTTTTCCGGCTAGCGGGAGTAAACCACGAGCAGTACTTC. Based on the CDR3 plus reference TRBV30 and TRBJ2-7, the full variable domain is SQTIHQWPATLVQPVGSPLSLECTVEGTSNPNLYWYRQAAGRGLQLLFYSVGIGQISSEVPQNLSASRPQDRQFILSSKKLLLSDSGFYLCAWSVFRLAGVNHEQYFGPGTRLTVT.

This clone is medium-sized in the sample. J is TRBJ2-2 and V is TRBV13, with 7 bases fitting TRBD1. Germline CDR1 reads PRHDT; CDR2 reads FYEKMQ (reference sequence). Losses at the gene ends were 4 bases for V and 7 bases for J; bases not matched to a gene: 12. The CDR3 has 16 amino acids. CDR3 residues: CASSSDHDRVHGELFF. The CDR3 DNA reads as TGTGCCAGCAGCTCCGATCATGACAGGGTCCACGGGGAGCTGTTTTTT.